The rows below give T cell receptor beta chains drawn from one sample of a study of T cell responses to AZD1222 COVID-19 vaccine. The method was immunoSEQ multiplex PCR; TCRdb's version includes in-frame clones alone and lacks a portion of them. The data show about 210,000 clones, 90% to 95% seen once. The sample here was peripheral blood, taken 28 days after the second dose of the MenACWY control vaccine. The receptors were sampled from an adult who received the MenACWY meningococcal vaccine as a control. Each CDR3 is given with its conserved first and last residue. D genes are given only for firm matches. Size values are once, few and many counts, or a class for expanded clones, and some rows have none.

v_call: TRBV5-1; clone_size: .; j_call: TRBJ1-3; d_call: .; cdr3_nt: TGCGCCAGCAGCTTGTCCCCGACAGAGAGCTCTGGAAACACCATATATTTT; cdr3_aa: CASSLSPTESSGNTIYF
v_call: TRBV5-1; clone_size: .; j_call: TRBJ1-1; d_call: TRBD1; cdr3_nt: TGCGCCAGCAGCTTCCCCGGGACAGGGGGCAGGGCGAACACTGAAGCTTTCTTT; cdr3_aa: CASSFPGTGGRANTEAFF
v_call: TRBV6-5; clone_size: .; j_call: TRBJ1-3; d_call: TRBD1; cdr3_nt: TGTGCCAGCAGGGGGACAGCGGGAAACACCATATATTTT; cdr3_aa: CASRGTAGNTIYF
v_call: TRBV18; clone_size: .; j_call: TRBJ2-7; d_call: .; cdr3_nt: TGTGCCAGCTCACCACCGGCGCAATACGAGCAGTACTTC; cdr3_aa: CASSPPAQYEQYF
v_call: TRBV6-5; clone_size: .; j_call: TRBJ2-7; d_call: .; cdr3_nt: TGTGCCAGCAGTTTTGGGGATACAATCTCCTACGAGCAGTACTTC; cdr3_aa: CASSFGDTISYEQYF
v_call: TRBV7-9; clone_size: .; j_call: TRBJ2-7; d_call: .; cdr3_nt: TGTGCCAGCAGCTTCCTGGGGGAGACCTACGAGCAGTACTTC; cdr3_aa: CASSFLGETYEQYF
v_call: TRBV2; clone_size: .; j_call: TRBJ2-3; d_call: .; cdr3_nt: TGTGCCAGCAGACCCGACAGCACAGATACGCAGTATTTT; cdr3_aa: CASRPDSTDTQYF
v_call: TRBV5-1; clone_size: .; j_call: TRBJ2-7; d_call: .; cdr3_nt: TGCGCCAGCAGCTCGACCCGTTCCTACGAGCAGTACTTC; cdr3_aa: CASSSTRSYEQYF
v_call: TRBV28; clone_size: .; j_call: TRBJ2-2; d_call: .; cdr3_nt: TGTGCCAGCAGTTTAACACGGAACACCGGGGAGCTGTTTTTT; cdr3_aa: CASSLTRNTGELFF
v_call: TRBV28; clone_size: once; j_call: TRBJ2-3; d_call: .; cdr3_nt: TGTGCCAGCAGTTCCCTGACAGGTGACCATACAGATACGCAGTATTTT; cdr3_aa: CASSSLTGDHTDTQYF
v_call: TRBV28; clone_size: .; j_call: TRBJ1-1; d_call: .; cdr3_nt: TGTGCCAGCAGTTTATCGCAGCTACGAAAAATGAACACTGAAGCTTTCTTT; cdr3_aa: CASSLSQLRKMNTEAFF
v_call: TRBV5-1; clone_size: .; j_call: TRBJ2-5; d_call: .; cdr3_nt: TGCGCCAGCAGCTTGGAGCATAGCGGCCAAGAGACCCAGTACTTC; cdr3_aa: CASSLEHSGQETQYF
v_call: TRBV4-1; clone_size: .; j_call: TRBJ2-7; d_call: .; cdr3_nt: TGCGCCAGCAGCCAAGATAGTTGGGACTTCTACGAGCAGTACTTC; cdr3_aa: CASSQDSWDFYEQYF
v_call: TRBV9; clone_size: .; j_call: TRBJ2-3; d_call: .; cdr3_nt: TGTGCCAGCAGCCCCAACGGCCGAGGGGGCACAGATACGCAGTATTTT; cdr3_aa: CASSPNGRGGTDTQYF
v_call: TRBV13; clone_size: .; j_call: TRBJ2-1; d_call: .; cdr3_nt: TGTGCCAGCAGCTTAGGCACCGACAATGAGCAGTTCTTC; cdr3_aa: CASSLGTDNEQFF
v_call: TRBV5-5; clone_size: .; j_call: TRBJ1-2; d_call: .; cdr3_nt: TGTGCCAGCAGCCAGGACGGAAACTATGGCTACACCTTC; cdr3_aa: CASSQDGNYGYTF
v_call: TRBV19; clone_size: .; j_call: TRBJ1-4; d_call: .; cdr3_nt: TGTGCCAGTAGCGGGAGCGCAACTAATGAAAAACTGTTTTTT; cdr3_aa: CASSGSATNEKLFF
v_call: TRBV18; clone_size: .; j_call: TRBJ1-2; d_call: .; cdr3_nt: TGTGCCAGCTCACCCGGTCCCAACTATGGCTACACCTTC; cdr3_aa: CASSPGPNYGYTF
v_call: TRBV28; clone_size: .; j_call: TRBJ2-3; d_call: .; cdr3_nt: TGTGCCAGCGACAGGTCAACTAGCACAGATACGCAGTATTTT; cdr3_aa: CASDRSTSTDTQYF
v_call: TRBV4-2; clone_size: .; j_call: TRBJ2-1; d_call: TRBD2; cdr3_nt: TGTGCCAGCAGCCGTAGCGGGAGGGGGAATGAGCAGTTCTTC; cdr3_aa: CASSRSGRGNEQFF
v_call: TRBV2; clone_size: .; j_call: TRBJ1-4; d_call: TRBD1; cdr3_nt: TGTGCCAGCAGTGCTAATGGACAGGGTAATGAAAAACTGTTTTTT; cdr3_aa: CASSANGQGNEKLFF
v_call: TRBV6-5; clone_size: .; j_call: TRBJ1-5; d_call: .; cdr3_nt: TGTGCCAGCACAGCATTTAGCAATCAGCCCCAGCATTTT; cdr3_aa: CASTAFSNQPQHF
v_call: TRBV19; clone_size: once; j_call: TRBJ1-2; d_call: .; cdr3_nt: TGTGCCAGTAGTATGGCAGGCTATGGCTACACCTTC; cdr3_aa: CASSMAGYGYTF
v_call: TRBV18; clone_size: .; j_call: TRBJ2-7; d_call: .; cdr3_nt: TGTGCCAGCTCAGCGGACGGAGCCTACGAGCAGTACTTC; cdr3_aa: CASSADGAYEQYF
v_call: TRBV29-1; clone_size: .; j_call: TRBJ1-3; d_call: .; cdr3_nt: TGCAGCGTTGAGGAGGCAGCTGGAAACACCATATATTTT; cdr3_aa: CSVEEAAGNTIYF
v_call: TRBV30; clone_size: once; j_call: TRBJ1-6; d_call: TRBD1; cdr3_nt: TGTGCCTGGACCGGGACAGGGCGGGCACCCCTCCACTTT; cdr3_aa: CAWTGTGRAPLHF
v_call: TRBV10-1; clone_size: .; j_call: TRBJ1-5; d_call: .; cdr3_nt: TGCGCCAGCAGCAGCAGTGTGACCCAAACCGGGAATCAGCCCCAGCATTTT; cdr3_aa: CASSSSVTQTGNQPQHF
v_call: TRBV5-4; clone_size: .; j_call: TRBJ2-2; d_call: TRBD1; cdr3_nt: TGTGCCAGCAGCCGGGGACAGGGAAGAACCGGGGAGCTGTTTTTT; cdr3_aa: CASSRGQGRTGELFF
v_call: TRBV4-1; clone_size: .; j_call: TRBJ2-2; d_call: .; cdr3_nt: TGCGCCAGCGCTCAGACCGGCACCGGGGAGCTGTTTTTT; cdr3_aa: CASAQTGTGELFF
v_call: TRBV24-1; clone_size: .; j_call: TRBJ2-2; d_call: TRBD2; cdr3_nt: TGTGCCACCACGGCTAGCGGGGGGCCAAACACCGGGGAGCTGTTTTTT; cdr3_aa: CATTASGGPNTGELFF
v_call: TRBV5-1; clone_size: .; j_call: TRBJ2-3; d_call: .; cdr3_nt: TGCGCCAGCAGCGGCGAACAGAGAAGCACAGATACGCAGTATTTT; cdr3_aa: CASSGEQRSTDTQYF
v_call: TRBV28; clone_size: .; j_call: TRBJ2-7; d_call: TRBD2; cdr3_nt: TGTGCCAGCGGACTAGTTGGGTACGAGCAGTACTTC; cdr3_aa: CASGLVGYEQYF
v_call: TRBV28; clone_size: .; j_call: TRBJ2-7; d_call: TRBD2; cdr3_nt: TGTGCCAGCGAGAGCGGGGCAACCTACGAGCAGTACTTC; cdr3_aa: CASESGATYEQYF
v_call: TRBV6-1; clone_size: .; j_call: TRBJ1-2; d_call: TRBD1; cdr3_nt: TGTGCCAGCAGTGAATTTGTGGGACAGGCTAACTATGGCTACACCTTC; cdr3_aa: CASSEFVGQANYGYTF
v_call: TRBV27; clone_size: .; j_call: TRBJ1-1; d_call: .; cdr3_nt: TGTGCCAGCAGGGCTAGGAGTTTGGAAAACACTGAAGCTTTCTTT; cdr3_aa: CASRARSLENTEAFF
v_call: TRBV7-3; clone_size: .; j_call: TRBJ2-7; d_call: TRBD2; cdr3_nt: TGTGCCAGCAGCCATATAGCGGGAGGAGGCGAGCAGTACTTC; cdr3_aa: CASSHIAGGGEQYF
v_call: TRBV21-1; clone_size: .; j_call: TRBJ1-1; d_call: .; cdr3_nt: TGTGCCAGCAGCAAAGCGGTAGACAGGGGGGGGAACACTGAAGCTTTCTTT; cdr3_aa: CASSKAVDRGGNTEAFF
v_call: TRBV7-8; clone_size: .; j_call: TRBJ2-7; d_call: TRBD1; cdr3_nt: TGTGCCAGCAGCCCCCAGACAGGGGTAAACGAGCAGTACTTC; cdr3_aa: CASSPQTGVNEQYF
v_call: TRBV5-1; clone_size: .; j_call: TRBJ1-2; d_call: .; cdr3_nt: TGCGCCAGCAGCACCGGGACAAACTATGGCTACACCTTC; cdr3_aa: CASSTGTNYGYTF
v_call: TRBV9; clone_size: .; j_call: TRBJ2-7; d_call: TRBD2; cdr3_nt: TGTGCCAGCAGCGTATCTAGCGGGCCGGCATACGAGCAGTACTTC; cdr3_aa: CASSVSSGPAYEQYF
v_call: TRBV7-9; clone_size: .; j_call: TRBJ1-2; d_call: TRBD1; cdr3_nt: TGTGCCAGCAGCCACAGGGACAGTACCCTAGGCTACACCTTC; cdr3_aa: CASSHRDSTLGYTF
v_call: TRBV3-1/TRBV3-2; clone_size: once; j_call: TRBJ2-5; d_call: .; cdr3_nt: TGTGCCAGCAGCCAAGCAGGGGCCCCCCAAGAGACCCAGTACTTC; cdr3_aa: CASSQAGAPQETQYF
v_call: TRBV6-5; clone_size: .; j_call: TRBJ1-6; d_call: .; cdr3_nt: TGTGCCAGCAGTTTCGGTGTCCGGGAATTGAATTCACCCCTCCACTTT; cdr3_aa: CASSFGVRELNSPLHF
v_call: TRBV28; clone_size: .; j_call: TRBJ2-2; d_call: TRBD2; cdr3_nt: TGTGCCAGCAGGGAACTAGCGGGAGTAGCCGGGGAGCTGTTTTTT; cdr3_aa: CASRELAGVAGELFF
v_call: TRBV6-1; clone_size: .; j_call: TRBJ2-1; d_call: .; cdr3_nt: TGTGCCAGCAGTGAGGGGTCCTACAATGAGCAGTTCTTC; cdr3_aa: CASSEGSYNEQFF
v_call: TRBV29-1; clone_size: .; j_call: TRBJ1-1; d_call: .; cdr3_nt: TGCAGCGTCCCGCGACAGCCCATGAACACTGAAGCTTTCTTT; cdr3_aa: CSVPRQPMNTEAFF
v_call: TRBV7-9; clone_size: few; j_call: TRBJ1-6; d_call: .; cdr3_nt: TGTGCCAGCAGCTTAGATTTCCCAGGGGAGGGTAATTCACCCCTCCACTTT; cdr3_aa: CASSLDFPGEGNSPLHF
v_call: TRBV3-1/TRBV3-2; clone_size: .; j_call: TRBJ1-4; d_call: TRBD1; cdr3_nt: TGTGCCAGCAGCTACGAGACAGGGCGTGAAAAACTGTTTTTT; cdr3_aa: CASSYETGREKLFF